Listed here are 27 T cell receptor beta chains from one sample, sequenced in a study of identical twins. TCRdb reanalysed the 5' RACE reads using MiXCR and keeps one entry per CDR3 protein. The table has 600,000 to 700,000 distinct CDR3 sequences, over 20% seen once. The sample also formed part of further work on T cells expressing NK-cell markers.

Sequencing was performed on PBMCs. The receptor set was obtained from a woman aged 18-30 years in good health.

This clonotype was counted a few times. CDR3 sequence (DNA): TGTGCCAGCAGCCGGGGGGGACTCTACCACAATGAGCAGTTCTTC. Its protein is CASSRGGLYHNEQFF. The V and J genes are TRBV5-5 and TRBJ2-1, with 8 bases that match TRBD2. Germline trimming cut 4 bases from V and 5 bases from J; bases unmatched to any gene: 8. Germline V gives CDR1 SGHKS, CDR2 YYEKEE (reference sequence). This CDR3 has 15 amino acids.

This clonotype has at least ten counts. The chain recombines TRBV6-5 with TRBJ2-7, with D possibly matching TRBD2 (6 bases). The CDR3 covers 14 residues. Trimming stripped 1 base from V and 2 bases from J, with 9 bases between. The germline gives CDR1 MNHEY, CDR2 SVGAGI. The CDR3 loop reads CASSYLRGTYEQYF. In DNA, the CDR3 is TGTGCCAGCAGTTACTTGCGGGGAACCTACGAGCAGTACTTC.

The chain joins TRBV5-6 to TRBJ1-6; no definite D call. Trimming cost V 2 bases and J 7 bases, with 10 bases left between them. Looked up from germline, CDR1 is SGHDT and CDR2 is YYEEEE. The CDR3 sequence is 14 residues long. In DNA, the CDR3 is TGTGCCAGCAGCTTCGGTCTGGGCAATTCACCCCTCCACTTT. It codes for CASSFGLGNSPLHF.

On this clonotype: The junction shows a germline mismatch at one end, possibly a read error. The chain carries TRBV20-1 and TRBJ2-7, with 14 bases matching TRBD2. Germline CDR1 is DFQATT and CDR2 is SNEGSKA (reference sequence). The CDR3 spans 17 residues. DNA for the CDR3: TGCTGTGCTAAGGGACTAGCGGGAGAAGGAAGGGCCTACGAGCAGTACTTC. Translation: CCAKGLAGEGRAYEQYF.

V and J are TRBV20-1 and TRBJ2-1; TRBD1 agrees at 11 bases. V was clipped by 5 bases and J by 4 bases; unmatched bases: 7. From germline, CDR1 is DFQATT and CDR2 SNEGSKA (reference sequence). The CDR3 length is 15 residues. CDR3 sequence reads: CSARGGTGGYNEQFF. In DNA, the CDR3 is TGCAGTGCTCGGGGTGGGACAGGGGGGTACAATGAGCAGTTCTTC.

This clonotype was recorded a few times. The chain employs TRBV5-1 and TRBJ2-3; no firm D call. Trimming pared 4 bases from V and 2 bases from J, leaving 11 bases between. CDR1 is SGHRS, CDR2 YFSETQ, per germline. The CDR3 has 14 amino acids. In nucleotides, the CDR3 is TGCGCCAGCAGCGCTTCTGGGCACACAGATACGCAGTATTTT. Its translation is CASSASGHTDTQYF.

The gene calls are TRBV6-1 and TRBJ2-1, with TRBD1 matching over 9 bases. V gave up 8 bases and J gave up 2 bases; unmatched junction bases: 10. The CDR3 has 16 amino acids. Germline V gene data show CDR1 as MNHNS and CDR2 as SASEGT. The CDR3: CASALQGASPYNEQFF. The CDR3 coding sequence is TGTGCCAGCGCCTTACAGGGGGCTTCCCCCTACAATGAGCAGTTCTTC.

The sample holds one count of this clonotype. V and J are TRBV20-1 and TRBJ2-7, with 11 nucleotides matching TRBD1. J gave up 4 bases and V 2 bases, and 1 base lay outside the gene matches. CDR3 size: 13 residues. Germline V CDR1 and CDR2: DFQATT, SNEGSKA (reference sequence). The CDR3, as DNA: TGCAGTGCTAGACGGGACAGGGGGTACGAGCAGTACTTC. It is translated as CSARRDRGYEQYF.

This sequence joins TRBV11-1 and TRBJ2-7, with D possibly called TRBD1 or TRBD2 (6 bases each). CDR1 and CDR2 from the germline V gene are SGHAT and FQDESV (reference sequence). V was trimmed by 5 bases and J by 0 bases, leaving 14 bases between them. This CDR3 is built from 15 residues. This chain's CDR3 is CASSLGGQGSYEQYF. For the CDR3, the DNA is TGTGCCAGCAGCCTTGGGGGGCAGGGCTCCTACGAGCAGTACTTC.

The rearrangement links TRBV27 to TRBJ1-2; 7 bases fit TRBD1. Trimming at V came to 7 bases and at J to 9 bases, leaving 5 bases not matched to a gene. The CDR3 is made up of 11 amino acids. Germline values: CDR1 MNHEY, CDR2 SMNVEV (reference sequence). The CDR3 spells CASKLGGSYTF. DNA of the CDR3: TGTGCCAGCAAATTAGGGGGCAGCTACACCTTC.

This clonotype has only a few counts. The chain joins TRBV7-2 to TRBJ1-4, with D possibly being TRBD1 (6 bases). The CDR3 loop spans 15 amino acids. Per the germline V gene, CDR1 is SGHTA and CDR2 is FQGNSA. V was trimmed by 1 base and J by 8 bases, leaving 14 bases between them. The CDR3 nucleotides are TGTGCCAGCAGCTTAGGGTGGGGGGCGTTCGAAAAACTGTTTTTT. Encoded protein: CASSLGWGAFEKLFF.

The CDR3 spells CASSPRRLSQETQYF. The CDR3 coding sequence is TGCGCCAGCAGCCCTCGGAGGTTGTCACAAGAGACCCAGTACTTC. J is TRBJ2-5 and V is TRBV5-1; weak D call: TRBD2 (5 bases). The CDR3 is 15 residues long. Germline loops: CDR1 SGHRS, CDR2 YFSETQ. V was trimmed by 4 bases and J by 2 bases, leaving 15 bases between them. Full variable domain (rest looked up from reference TRBV5-1 and TRBJ2-5): KAGVTQTPRYLIKTRGQQVTLSCSPISGHRSVSWYQQTPGQGLQFLFEYFSETQRNKGNFPGRFSGRQFSNSRSEMNVSTLELGDSALYLCASSPRRLSQETQYFGPGTRLLVL.

This clonotype was seen a handful of times. The J gene is TRBJ1-2, the V gene TRBV20-1, with D perhaps matching TRBD1 (5 bases). The length of the CDR3 is 14 residues. Trimming removed 0 bases from V and 6 bases from J, with 14 bases in between. Germline CDR1 DFQATT, CDR2 SNEGSKA (reference sequence). CDR3 amino acids: CSARDRGRVDGYTF. For the CDR3, the DNA is TGCAGTGCTAGAGACCGGGGCAGGGTGGATGGCTACACCTTC.

This clonotype was picked up a small number of times. V and J are TRBV20-1 and TRBJ2-1, with D maybe TRBD2 (5 bases). Trimming shortened V by 4 bases and J by 4 bases, and 17 bases separated the two germline ends. The CDR3 covers 15 residues. The germline gives CDR1 DFQATT, CDR2 SNEGSKA (reference sequence). The CDR3 spells CSATTRGNPYNEQFF. The CDR3 nucleotides read TGCAGTGCTACCACGAGAGGGAACCCTTACAATGAGCAGTTCTTC.

This clonotype appeared once. The V and J genes are TRBV7-2 and TRBJ1-3; D call uncertain. This CDR3 is 15 amino acids long. V was clipped by 5 bases and J by 2 bases, with 13 bases between them. Per the germline V gene, CDR1 is SGHTA and CDR2 is FQGNSA. CDR3 residues: CASSGGSLPGNTIYF. The CDR3 nucleotides read TGTGCCAGCAGCGGCGGGTCACTACCTGGAAACACCATATATTTT.

This chain joins TRBV20-1 and TRBJ2-7; TRBD2 might be the D (5 bases). Trimming left V 3 bases short and J 3 bases short, with 12 bases between. Looked up from germline, CDR1 is DFQATT and CDR2 is SNEGSKA (reference sequence). The CDR3 length is 13 residues. CDR3 coding DNA: TGCAGTGCTAGCCAGCGGACCGGCTACGAGCAGTACTTC. It is translated as CSASQRTGYEQYF.

V is TRBV29-1 and J is TRBJ2-7, with TRBD1 matching 10 bases. This CDR3 spans 16 amino acids. V dropped 6 bases and J dropped 2; count of bases not matched to a gene: 13. Germline-derived CDR1 and CDR2 are SQVTM and ANQGSEA. CDR3: CSVAGTGVFGAYEQYF. Written as DNA, the CDR3 is TGCAGCGTCGCCGGGACAGGGGTTTTTGGGGCCTACGAGCAGTACTTC.

There are many counts of this clonotype. The rearrangement joins TRBV9 to TRBJ2-7; TRBD1 agrees at 9 bases. The V gene's germline CDR1 is SGDLS and CDR2 YYNGEE. CDR3 length: 16 amino acids. Trimming removed 4 bases from V and 1 base from J; junction bases left unmatched: 9. The CDR3 sequence is CASSKTAGTGSYEQYF. DNA for the CDR3: TGTGCCAGCAGCAAAACCGCCGGGACAGGGTCCTACGAGCAGTACTTC.

The chain is built from TRBV3-1 and TRBJ1-1, with D hard to call. V gave up 3 bases and J gave up 8 bases, with 10 bases separating them. This CDR3 comprises 12 residues. Per germline, CDR1 LGHDT and CDR2 YNNKEL (reference sequence). The CDR3 coding sequence is TGTGCCAGCAGCCATTCCGAGAGAGAAGCTTTCTTT. Amino acid sequence: CASSHSEREAFF.

A few counts support this clonotype. The chain couples TRBV10-3 to TRBJ2-7; D ambiguous. The CDR3 covers 13 residues. V lost 7 bases, J lost 2 bases, and 12 bases lay in between. Looked up from germline, CDR1 is ENHRY and CDR2 is SYGVKD. The CDR3 DNA follows: TGTGCCATCAACGGTGGCAGAGCCTACGAGCAGTACTTC. Translation gives CAINGGRAYEQYF.

There are a few counts of this clonotype. The chain joins TRBV12-3 or TRBV12-4 to TRBJ2-1; D perhaps matches TRBD2 (6 bases). CDR3 length: 16 residues. V was trimmed by 1 base and J by 7 bases, leaving 17 bases between them. The CDR3 loop reads CASSLEFGSYTNEQFF. CDR3 bases: TGTGCCAGCAGTTTAGAGTTCGGGAGTTACACGAATGAGCAGTTCTTC.

The table lists this clonotype with a few counts. This sequence joins TRBV12-3 or TRBV12-4 and TRBJ2-2; weak D call: TRBD2 (6 bases). The CDR3 extends over 15 amino acids. V lost 6 bases to trimming and J lost 6 bases, with 17 bases between them. The CDR3 sequence is CASSRTKEGAGELFF. The CDR3, as DNA: TGTGCCAGCAGCCGGACAAAGGAGGGCGCCGGGGAGCTGTTTTTT.

The CDR3 DNA reads TGCAGTGCTAGAGTGGAGGGGACAGGGGGAACCGGGGAGCTGTTTTTT. This translates into CSARVEGTGGTGELFF. This chain connects TRBV20-1 to TRBJ2-2, with 11 bases matching TRBD1. The CDR3 consists of 16 residues. V gave up 1 base and J gave up 5 bases; unmatched junction bases: 6. Germline V gives CDR1 DFQATT, CDR2 SNEGSKA (reference sequence).

This rearrangement joins TRBV11-3 to TRBJ2-1; no definite D call. V lost 2 bases, J lost 3 bases, and 14 bases lay in between. Per germline, CDR1 SGHNT and CDR2 YENEEA. This CDR3 has 16 amino acids. The CDR3 coding sequence is TGTGCCAGCAGCTTATGGCTATCGCATAGCTACAATGAGCAGTTCTTC. This codes for CASSLWLSHSYNEQFF. Filled out from reference TRBV11-3 and TRBJ2-1, the complete variable domain reads EAGVVQSPRYKIIEKKQPVAFWCNPISGHNTLYWYLQNLGQGPELLIRYENEEAVDDSQLPKDRFSAERLKGVDSTLKIQPAELGDSAVYLCASSLWLSHSYNEQFFGPGTRLTVL.

This clonotype turned up a few times. The chain links TRBV7-7 to TRBJ2-1; 8 nucleotides line up with TRBD1. The CDR3 length is 16 residues. Trimming removed 5 bases from V and 4 bases from J; junction bases left unmatched: 10. Germline values: CDR1 SSHAT, CDR2 FNYEAQ (reference sequence). The CDR3 region has the DNA TGTGCCAGCAGCAGCGGCCGGACAGGGTTTTACAATGAGCAGTTCTTC. It specifies CASSSGRTGFYNEQFF.

In this sample, this clonotype turned up a few times. This chain uses TRBV3-1 with TRBJ1-2, with D tentatively TRBD1 (5 bases). Germline CDR1 LGHDT, CDR2 YNNKEL (reference sequence). Trimming took 4 bases from V and 5 from J, leaving 20 bases between them. The CDR3 covers 16 residues. Written as DNA, the CDR3 is TGTGCCAGCAGCCCCCTTGAGTTGGCAGGGCTGTATGGCTACACCTTC. Translation: CASSPLELAGLYGYTF.

The V and J genes are TRBV6-2 or TRBV6-3 and TRBJ2-7; D uncertain. The CDR3 has 14 amino acids. The germline V and J ends were trimmed by 7 bases and 0 bases, with 13 bases remaining between them. Germline CDR1 MNHEY, CDR2 SVGEGT. CDR3 coding DNA: TGTGCCAGCAAACAAGACGCCTACTCCTACGAGCAGTACTTC. This gives the protein CASKQDAYSYEQYF.